Listed below are T cell receptor beta chains from one sample, sequenced in a study of graft-versus-host responses after intestinal transplantation. These receptors have no known antigen. Data came from immunoSEQ multiplex PCR; TCRdb stores just in-frame clones and leaves some out. Here the sample spans about 150,000 clones, about nine tenths being singletons. The material was unstimulated CD4+ T cells sorted from spleen or lymph node cells, obtained before intestinal transplant. The origin of the receptors is a human donor who received an intestinal transplant. Both conserved end residues are part of each CDR3. D genes are given only for firm matches. Expanded clones get a size class; other rows say once, few or many, or leave the size out.

abundance	j_gene	v_gene	d_gene	CDR3nt	CDR3aa
once	TRBJ2-3	TRBV4-2	TRBD2	TGTGCCAGCAGCCAAGAGACTAGCGCTTCGTATACGCAGTATTTT	CASSQETSASYTQYF
NA	TRBJ2-7	TRBV27	NA	TGTGCCAGCAGTTTATCAGGGGAAAGCTACGAGCAGTACTTC	CASSLSGESYEQYF
NA	TRBJ2-1	TRBV10-3	TRBD2	TGTGCCATCAGTCCTACTAGCGCCGGGTTTATAAATGAGCAGTTCTTC	CAISPTSAGFINEQFF
NA	TRBJ2-3	TRBV28	NA	TGTGCCAGCAGTTTCGGGACATTGGGCACAGATACGCAGTATTTT	CASSFGTLGTDTQYF
NA	TRBJ2-5	TRBV28	TRBD1	TGTGCCAGCAGTTTGTCGGGACAGGTTGGGACCCAGTACTTC	CASSLSGQVGTQYF
NA	TRBJ2-1	TRBV7-2	NA	TGTGCCAGCAGCTTAGTTAGGAAGTTGCGGGTGTCCGGGGGCAATGAGCAGTTCTTC	CASSLVRKLRVSGGNEQFF
once	TRBJ2-1	TRBV11-2	TRBD2	TGTGCCAGCAGCGTCTCAATCCTAGCGGGAGTGACCAATGAGCAGTTCTTC	CASSVSILAGVTNEQFF
once	TRBJ2-5	TRBV30	NA	TGTGCCTGGACGGCAAAGGAGACCCAGTACTTC	CAWTAKETQYF
NA	TRBJ2-5	TRBV12-5	TRBD2	TGTGCTAGTGGTTTGGACCCCGGACTAGCGGATCAAGAGACCCAGTACTTC	CASGLDPGLADQETQYF
NA	TRBJ2-1	TRBV13	NA	TGTGCCAGCAGCTCCACAGGGCCGTTCTCCTACAATGAGCAGTTCTTC	CASSSTGPFSYNEQFF
once	TRBJ2-1	TRBV30	TRBD1	TGTGCCTGGAGTCCCGGGACAGGGCGGTCCAATGAGCAGTTCTTC	CAWSPGTGRSNEQFF
NA	TRBJ2-3	TRBV6-5	TRBD2	TGTGCCAGCAAAGGACTAGCGGCTATCACAGATACGCAGTATTTT	CASKGLAAITDTQYF
NA	TRBJ2-7	TRBV10-3	NA	TGTGCCATCAGTGAGTCAACCTACGAGCAGTACTTC	CAISESTYEQYF
NA	TRBJ1-2	TRBV6-1	NA	TGTGCCAGCAGTGAGGGACCTTATGGCTACACCTTC	CASSEGPYGYTF
NA	TRBJ2-1	TRBV6-1	TRBD2	TGTGCCAGCAGTGTTGGACTAGCGGGATACAATGAGCAGTTCTTC	CASSVGLAGYNEQFF
NA	TRBJ2-7	TRBV7-2	NA	TGTGCCAGCAGCTTAGCGGGGAGCCCGGTGGGCTACGAGCAGTACTTC	CASSLAGSPVGYEQYF
few	TRBJ1-5	TRBV7-9	NA	TGTGCCAGCAGCTTAGATGGGCCCGCCAATCAGCCCCAGCATTTT	CASSLDGPANQPQHF
NA	TRBJ1-3	TRBV29-1	NA	TGCAGCGTTGAAACGCCCATCTCTGGAAACACCATATATTTT	CSVETPISGNTIYF
NA	TRBJ2-2	TRBV7-6	NA	TGTGCCAGCAGCTTAGAGACCAGCACCGGGGAGCTGTTTTTT	CASSLETSTGELFF
NA	TRBJ1-6	TRBV5-1	NA	TGCGCCACCCGCGAGGGAGACAATTCACCCCTCCACTTT	CATREGDNSPLHF
once	TRBJ1-1	TRBV21-1	NA	TGTGCCAGCAGCCTGACAGGGGGACACCCGAGGGCCTGGGTAAACACTGAAGCTTTCTTT	CASSLTGGHPRAWVNTEAFF
NA	TRBJ2-7	TRBV27	NA	TGTGCCAGCAGTTTAACCGTTTCCTCCTACGAGCAGTACTTC	CASSLTVSSYEQYF
NA	TRBJ2-7	TRBV5-6	NA	TGTGCCAGCAGCTTGGGATCACTTAGGTACGAGCAGTACTTC	CASSLGSLRYEQYF
NA	TRBJ2-2	TRBV6-5	NA	TGTGCCAGCAGTTACTGGGGGGCCGGGGAGCTGTTTTTT	CASSYWGAGELFF
NA	TRBJ1-2	TRBV2	NA	TGTGCCAGCAGTGTGGGCTATAACTATGGCTACACCTTC	CASSVGYNYGYTF
NA	TRBJ1-5	TRBV5-1	TRBD1	TGCGCCAGCAGCTTGGTTTCAGGGGGGAATCAGCCCCAGCATTTT	CASSLVSGGNQPQHF